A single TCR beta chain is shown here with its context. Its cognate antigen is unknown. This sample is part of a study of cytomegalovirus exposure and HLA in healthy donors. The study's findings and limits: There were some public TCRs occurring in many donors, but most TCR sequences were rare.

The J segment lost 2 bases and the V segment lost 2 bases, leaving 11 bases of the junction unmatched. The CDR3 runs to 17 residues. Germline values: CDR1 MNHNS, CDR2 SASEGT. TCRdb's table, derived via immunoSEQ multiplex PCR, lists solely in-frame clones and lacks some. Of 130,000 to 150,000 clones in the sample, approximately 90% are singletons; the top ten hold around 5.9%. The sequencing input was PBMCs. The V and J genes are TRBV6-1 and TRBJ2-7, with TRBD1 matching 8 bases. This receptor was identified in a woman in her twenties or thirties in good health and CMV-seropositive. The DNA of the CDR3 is TGTGCCAGCAGTGAATGGGCAGGGGGCGTTCGAGCCTACGAGCAGTACTTC. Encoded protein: CASSEWAGGVRAYEQYF.